Following are 13 T cell receptor beta chains from one sample sequenced in a study of early T cells in non-severe SARS-CoV-2 infection. Each CDR3 protein gets one entry after TCRdb re-called the 5' RACE reads with MiXCR. This table holds roughly 70,000 distinct CDR3 sequences, 20% found once. The sample here was whole blood, taken at baseline. All receptors come from an adult who was a healthcare worker with PCR-confirmed SARS-CoV-2 infection or an uninfected control (not recorded which).

This clonotype has ten or more counts. The DNA is left out, because the CDR3 cannot be placed on it with certainty; the CDR3 is given as TCRdb lists it. The rearrangement uses TRBV21-1 and TRBJ2-2; TRBD2, as called in the table, went unchecked against the DNA. TRBV21-1 is a listed pseudogene. The CDR3 length is 16 residues, termini included. CDR3 region: CASSNGVAGGTGELFF.

This clonotype appeared a few times. The chain is built from TRBV5-5 and TRBJ1-1; the D is unclear. CDR3 length: 11 amino acids. Germline V gene sequence: CDR1 SGHKS, CDR2 YYEKEE (reference sequence). Trimming took 5 bases from V and 4 from J, leaving 6 bases between them. As DNA, the CDR3 is TGTGCCAGCAGTGCCACCACTGAAGCTTTCTTT. Translated: CASSATTEAFF.

V and J are TRBV19 and TRBJ2-2, with 13 bases lining up with TRBD2. The ends lost 7 bases at V and 0 bases at J; junction bases unmatched: 11. This CDR3 spans 19 amino acids. CDR1 and CDR2 (germline): LNHDA, SQIVND (reference sequence). The CDR3 loop reads CASNKRRTSGGANTGELFF. Here the CDR3 DNA reads TGTGCCAGTAACAAGCGGCGGACTAGCGGGGGTGCGAACACCGGGGAGCTGTTTTTT.

This clonotype was seen only a few times. The chain employs TRBV6-2 or TRBV6-3 and TRBJ1-1, with 8 bases fitting TRBD1. From germline, CDR1 is MNHEY and CDR2 SVGEGT. V lost 4 bases to trimming and J lost 5 bases; unmatched junction nucleotides: 6. The CDR3 consists of 14 residues. The CDR3 region is CASSSSRGLTEAFF. CDR3 DNA sequence: TGTGCCAGCAGTTCCAGCAGGGGGCTTACTGAAGCTTTCTTT.

Note on this clonotype: The junction departs from the called germline gene at one end, perhaps through a read error. The chain has TRBV27 and TRBJ2-1; D unresolved. The CDR3 has 11 amino acids. Germline V gene sequence: CDR1 MNHEY, CDR2 SMNVEV (reference sequence). The CDR3 protein is CASSSFNEQFF. CDR3 nucleotides: TGTGCCAGCAGTTCCTTCAATGAGCAGTTCTTC.

This clonotype was counted ten times or more. The V gene is TRBV7-8, the J gene TRBJ2-2; TRBD1 aligns across 10 bases. J lost 4 bases, V lost 2 bases, and 7 bases had no gene match. This CDR3 has 17 residues. The germline V gene has CDR1 SGHVS and CDR2 FQNEAQ. Here the CDR3 DNA reads TGTGCCAGCAGCTTAAGACAGGGGGCGACCGGCACCGGGGAGCTGTTTTTT. This sequence encodes CASSLRQGATGTGELFF.

The chain recombines TRBV11-2 with TRBJ2-5; D perhaps matches TRBD2 (6 bases). In germline, CDR1 is SGHAT, CDR2 FQNNGV. This CDR3 has 13 amino acids. Trimming pared 4 bases from V and 5 bases from J, leaving 11 bases between. CDR3 bases: TGTGCCAGCAGCTCGGGACTTACGGAGACCCAGTACTTC. Its protein is CASSSGLTETQYF.

This clonotype has ten or more counts. The genes are TRBV7-9 and TRBJ2-2; D is unresolved. This CDR3 spans 15 amino acids. Per germline, CDR1 SEHNR and CDR2 FQNEAQ (reference sequence). The V and J ends lost 2 bases and 2 bases respectively, with 9 bases between them. The CDR3 nucleotides are TGTGCCAGCAGCTTAATGGAGCTTAACACCGGGGAGCTGTTTTTT. The encoded protein is CASSLMELNTGELFF.

This clonotype was picked up many times. This chain connects TRBV7-9 to TRBJ1-1, with D hard to call. This CDR3 has 12 amino acids. Per germline, CDR1 SEHNR and CDR2 FQNEAQ (reference sequence). V lost 5 bases, J lost 4 bases, and 8 bases lay in between. The CDR3 reads CASSAAGTEAFF. CDR3 nucleotide sequence: TGTGCCAGCAGCGCCGCCGGCACTGAAGCTTTCTTT.

In this sample, this clonotype turned up a few times. V gene TRBV19 combines with J gene TRBJ2-4, with TRBD2 as a possible D gene (5 bases). CDR3 length: 16 amino acids. Germline CDR1 and CDR2: LNHDA and SQIVND (reference sequence). Trimming took 7 bases from V and 5 from J, leaving 21 bases between them. DNA for the CDR3: TGTGCCAGTATGGGTTGGAGGAATGACGCGGAAAACATTCAGTACTTC. It is translated as CASMGWRNDAENIQYF.

This clonotype is classed as medium-sized. V is TRBV7-2 and J is TRBJ2-7; 7 positions agree with TRBD1. The CDR3 sequence is 15 residues long. V was pared by 5 bases and J by 5 bases, with 12 bases of the junction left unmatched. Per germline, CDR1 SGHTA and CDR2 FQGNSA. Written as DNA, the CDR3 is TGTGCCAGCAGCAACCCTAGGGACAGCCGAGACGAGCAGTACTTC. Its translation is CASSNPRDSRDEQYF.

This clonotype was picked up a small number of times. This chain uses TRBV6-6 with TRBJ1-3; unclear D gene. This CDR3 spans 14 amino acids. The V gene's germline CDR1 is MNHNY and CDR2 SVGAGI (reference sequence). Trimming shortened V by 7 bases and J by 0 bases, and 10 bases separated the two germline ends. The CDR3 spells CASTRESSGNTIYF. In nucleotides, the CDR3 is TGTGCCAGCACCAGAGAGAGCTCTGGAAACACCATATATTTT.

This clonotype has a handful of counts. The V and J genes are TRBV5-4 and TRBJ2-5; a possible D gene is TRBD1 (6 bases). The CDR3 sequence is 14 residues long. Trimming cost V 4 bases and J 2 bases, with 12 bases left between them. The germline V gene has CDR1 SGHNT and CDR2 YYREEE (reference sequence). CDR3 bases: TGTGCCAGCAGCATTCGACAGGAACAAGAGACCCAGTACTTC. Protein: CASSIRQEQETQYF.